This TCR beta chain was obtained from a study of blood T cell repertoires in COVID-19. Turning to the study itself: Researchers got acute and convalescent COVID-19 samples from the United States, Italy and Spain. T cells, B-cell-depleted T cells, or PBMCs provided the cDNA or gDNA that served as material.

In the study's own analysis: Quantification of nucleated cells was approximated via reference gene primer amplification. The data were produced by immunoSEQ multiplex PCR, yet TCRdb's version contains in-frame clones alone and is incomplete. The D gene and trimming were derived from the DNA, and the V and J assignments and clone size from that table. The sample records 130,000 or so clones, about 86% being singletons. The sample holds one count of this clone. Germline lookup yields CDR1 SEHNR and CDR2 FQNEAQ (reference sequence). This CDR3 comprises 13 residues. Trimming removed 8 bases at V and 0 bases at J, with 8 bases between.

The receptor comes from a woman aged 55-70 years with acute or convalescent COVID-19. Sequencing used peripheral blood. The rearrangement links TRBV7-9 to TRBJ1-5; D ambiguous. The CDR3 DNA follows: TGTGCCAGCCAGATTTATAGCAATCAGCCCCAGCATTTT. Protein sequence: CASQIYSNQPQHF.